These 2 T cell receptor beta chains came from one sample sequenced in a study of T cell repertoires in ileal Crohn's disease. Time point described: inflamed ileum from the surgical specimen. Assay: immunoSEQ multiplex PCR; the TCRdb copy retains only in-frame clones and omits some. The sample gives some 5,000 clones, about 80% of which show up once; roughly 40% is in the top ten. Material: ileal tissue. These receptor sequences come from an adult with Crohn's disease.

V is TRBV5-1 and J is TRBJ1-6; 7 bases are shared with TRBD1. Germline V gene data show CDR1 as SGHRS and CDR2 as YFSETQ. The CDR3 has 14 residues. The J segment lost 8 bases and the V segment lost 4 bases, leaving 6 bases of the junction unmatched. The CDR3 region is CASSAQQGYSPLHF. The CDR3 region has the DNA TGCGCCAGCAGCGCGCAACAGGGGTATTCACCCCTCCACTTT.

The chain couples TRBV20-1 to TRBJ1-2, with 8 positions matching TRBD1. This CDR3 spans 10 amino acids. Germline lookup yields CDR1 DFQATT and CDR2 SNEGSKA (reference sequence). V lost 7 bases and J lost 7; bases outside the gene matches: 2. The CDR3 spells CSGTGPGYTF. CDR3 in DNA: TGCAGTGGGACAGGGCCTGGCTACACCTTC.